This T cell receptor (beta chain) was captured by sequencing in a study of response to subunit inactivated influenza vaccine. J gave up 9 bases and V 3 bases, and 2 bases lay outside the gene matches. The CDR3 sequence is 14 residues long. The V gene's germline CDR1 is SGHRS and CDR2 YFSETQ. This clonotype was counted a few times. Its antigen is not identified. TCRdb recomputed calls from the RT-PCR reads with MiXCR, one row per CDR3 protein. This sample carries under 950,000 distinct CDR3 sequences, around 20% of them seen once, and the ten largest clones take roughly a tenth. Study observations and caveats: Authors suggested seasonal influenza vaccinations each recruit few new T cells.

Material: PBMCs from blood, obtained more than 4 days after vaccination. The V gene is TRBV5-1, the J gene TRBJ2-1; the match to TRBD2 covers 14 bases. The TCR comes from a middle-aged man who received an inactivated influenza vaccine. The DNA of the CDR3 is TGCGCCAGCAGCTCGGGACTAGCGGGAGCTGAGCAGTTCTTC. This translates into CASSSGLAGAEQFF.